Shown below are 22 T cell receptor beta chains from a single sample sequenced in a study of regulatory T cells in long-lasting Graves disease (dated by TCRdb to about 2021). This sample's time point label indicates: persistent/refractory GD, antithyroid drugs over 5 years with positive TRAb. For both TCR sequencing and RNA sequencing, RNA was extracted from PBMCs using TRIzol. The library was built by means of multiplex PCR. Reads for this sample came from an Illumina HiSeq 4000. TCR beta libraries were built with iRepertoire HTBI primers and Arm-PCR amplification of CDR3 regions. The public reads were run again by TCRdb, first through fastp at Q25 and then through MiXCR, and only productive beta chains were kept. Rows are unified per CDR3 protein, each entry keeping the most common DNA and genes. This sample gives hundreds of thousands of distinct CDR3 sequences in total; about 30% of them show up just once. Under 55% of the sample is taken by the ten largest.

Sequencing was performed on peripheral blood mononuclear cells (PBMCs), taken when the disease was refractory, from a patient treated with antithyroid drugs. The receptors were sampled from a female donor with Graves disease.

This clonotype was seen many times. V is TRBV6-1 and J is TRBJ1-5; tentatively, D is TRBD1 (6 bases). The CDR3 consists of 15 residues. Germline V gene sequence: CDR1 MNHNS, CDR2 SASEGT. V was clipped by 4 bases and J by 0 bases, with 10 bases between them. Here the CDR3 reads CASSGDRLSNQPQHF. The CDR3 region has the DNA TGTGCCAGCAGTGGAGACAGGCTTAGCAATCAGCCCCAGCATTTT.

V is TRBV5-1 and J is TRBJ2-2; D is undetermined. This CDR3 has 17 residues. In germline, CDR1 is SGHRS, CDR2 YFSETQ. V was shortened by 5 bases and J by 0 bases, with 17 bases between the two germline ends. CDR3 in DNA: TGCGCCAGCAGGGGCGATTTAGGGCGGACGAACACCGGGGAGCTGTTTTTT. It specifies CASRGDLGRTNTGELFF.

This clonotype has a handful of counts. The chain links TRBV2 to TRBJ1-1, with D hard to call. Per the germline V gene, CDR1 is SNHLY and CDR2 is FYNNEI. Trimming left V 7 bases short and J 7 bases short, with 10 bases between. CDR3 length equals 11 residues. CDR3 DNA: TGTGCCAGCAATGAGGGCAGTGAAGCTTTCTTT. This encodes CASNEGSEAFF.

A few counts support this clonotype. This chain joins TRBV6-5 and TRBJ2-2; 7 bases fit TRBD2. CDR1 is MNHEY, CDR2 SVGAGI, per germline. V lost 1 base, J lost 4 bases, and 9 bases stayed unmatched. There are 17 residues in the CDR3. CDR3 region: CASSYFGGGPGTGELFF. CDR3 nucleotide sequence: TGTGCCAGCAGTTACTTCGGGGGAGGGCCTGGCACCGGGGAGCTGTTTTTT.

CDR3 coding DNA: TGCAGTGCTAGAGATCTGATTCGGTTCGGCACAGATACGCAGTATTTT. It yields the protein CSARDLIRFGTDTQYF. The V gene is TRBV20-1, the J gene TRBJ2-3; D uncertain. The CDR3 consists of 16 residues. V lost 0 bases, J lost 1 base, and 14 bases lay in between. Germline V lookup: CDR1 DFQATT, CDR2 SNEGSKA (reference sequence).

The chain couples TRBV5-6 to TRBJ1-6; no reliable D call. Germline V CDR1 and CDR2: SGHDT, YYEEEE. The CDR3 spans 15 residues. Trimming removed 2 bases at V and 4 bases at J, with 10 bases between. CDR3 region: CASSFVSRYNSPLHF. CDR3 coding DNA: TGTGCCAGCAGCTTCGTCAGCCGTTATAATTCACCCCTCCACTTT.

The V call is TRBV6-1, the J call TRBJ1-1; D is unclear. The germline gives CDR1 MNHNS, CDR2 SASEGT. V was cut by 7 bases and J by 0 bases, with 21 bases left in between. This CDR3 region has 17 residues. CDR3 sequence reads: CASTPRAQPLMNTEAFF. The CDR3 coding sequence is TGTGCCAGCACCCCGAGGGCCCAGCCTCTAATGAACACTGAAGCTTTCTTT.

The chain employs TRBV12-3 or TRBV12-4 and TRBJ1-3; 7 positions agree with TRBD1. J gave up 4 bases and V 5 bases, and 2 bases lay outside the gene matches. This CDR3 contains 13 residues. For the CDR3, the DNA is TGTGCCAGCAGTCAGGGACAGGGAAACACCATATATTTT. Amino acid sequence: CASSQGQGNTIYF.

This chain links TRBV7-2 with TRBJ2-1; 8 bases agree with TRBD2. V lost 2 bases, J lost 6 bases, and 6 bases stayed unmatched. The V gene's germline CDR1 is SGHTA and CDR2 FQGNSA. The CDR3 has 15 amino acids. CDR3: CASSLPSGRANEQFF. CDR3 coding DNA: TGTGCCAGCAGCTTACCATCCGGGAGGGCCAATGAGCAGTTCTTC.

Notes on this clonotype: A much more abundant neighbour one base away suggests this may be a read error. The CDR3 here is CASSQGDPYEQYF. CDR3 bases: TGTGCCAGCAGCCAAGGGGACCCCTACGAGCAGTACTTC. The chain couples TRBV3-1 to TRBJ2-7; the D call may be TRBD1 or TRBD2 (5 bases each). Germline CDR1 LGHDT, CDR2 YNNKEL (reference sequence). This CDR3 contains 13 residues. The germline V and J ends were trimmed by 1 base and 2 bases, with 6 bases remaining between them.

Comments on this clonotype: This could be a read error, since a much larger clone is one nucleotide away. The CDR3 DNA sequence: TGCAGTGCTACAAAGGGGGGACTTGCGTGGGGAGAGGCCCAGTACTTC. Translating gives CSATKGGLAWGEAQYF. V and J are TRBV20-1 and TRBJ2-5, with D possibly being TRBD1 or TRBD2 (6 bases each). The CDR3 loop spans 16 amino acids. Germline values: CDR1 DFQATT, CDR2 SNEGSKA (reference sequence).

This sequence joins TRBV20-1 and TRBJ2-7; D call uncertain. Germline CDR1 and CDR2: DFQATT and SNEGSKA (reference sequence). This CDR3 spans 14 amino acids. V lost 3 bases to trimming and J lost 2 bases, with 14 bases between them. The CDR3 DNA reads TGCAGTGCTAGCGTCGGGCTAACGACCTACGAGCAGTACTTC. Translating it yields CSASVGLTTYEQYF.

Ten or more counts support this clonotype. The V call is TRBV11-1, the J call TRBJ2-5; tentatively, D is TRBD2 (5 bases). V lost 1 base to trimming and J lost 7 bases, with 19 bases between them. The CDR3 has 16 residues. Per germline, CDR1 SGHAT and CDR2 FQDESV (reference sequence). In nucleotides, the CDR3 is TGTGCCAGCAGCTTAGTTGCCGGAGGATCCAAGAGGACCCAGTACTTC. This sequence encodes CASSLVAGGSKRTQYF.

At least ten counts were recorded for this clonotype. J is TRBJ2-7 and V is TRBV6-1, with D unresolved. Trimming took off 3 bases at V and 3 bases at J, with 9 bases between the two ends. CDR3 length equals 13 residues. Germline values: CDR1 MNHNS, CDR2 SASEGT. CDR3 coding DNA: TGTGCCAGCAGTGAGGTTAGGTACTACGAGCAGTACTTC. Translated, it gives CASSEVRYYEQYF.

There are a few counts of this clonotype. The chain employs TRBV12-3 or TRBV12-4 and TRBJ1-2, with 7 bases matching TRBD1. This CDR3 is 14 amino acids long. The trim removed 4 bases at V and 7 bases at J, leaving 9 bases unmatched. The CDR3 nucleotides read TGTGCCAGCAGTTCACAGGGGAGAAAAGGTGGCTACACCTTC. This translates into CASSSQGRKGGYTF.

This clonotype was recorded a few times. The chain has TRBV20-1 and TRBJ2-2; TRBD1 might be the D (5 bases). CDR1 DFQATT and CDR2 SNEGSKA come from the germline V gene (reference sequence). The ends were cut back, 0 bases at V and 4 bases at J, with 12 bases in the middle. This CDR3 is built from 15 residues. The CDR3 is CSAREDKVGTGELFF. As DNA, the CDR3 is TGCAGTGCTAGAGAGGACAAGGTTGGCACCGGGGAGCTGTTTTTT.

The gene calls are TRBV20-1 and TRBJ1-5; D is uncertain. Trimming removed 3 bases from V and 0 bases from J, with 9 bases in between. This CDR3 spans 14 amino acids. Germline V gene data show CDR1 as DFQATT and CDR2 as SNEGSKA (reference sequence). The CDR3 DNA reads TGCAGTGCTAGGCAGGCCAGTAGCAATCAGCCCCAGCATTTT. It yields the protein CSARQASSNQPQHF.

The chain uses TRBV7-3 and TRBJ1-1, with TRBD1 identical over 7 bases. V trimming: 5 bases; J trimming: 7 bases; junction bases outside the gene matches: 7. Germline V gives CDR1 SGHTA, CDR2 FQGTGA. The CDR3 sequence is 13 residues long. CDR3 sequence: CASSLRQGSEAFF. The CDR3 DNA follows: TGTGCCAGCAGCCTCCGACAGGGTAGTGAAGCTTTCTTT.

This clonotype has a handful of counts. Being one base from a much bigger clone, this may be a read error. The chain is built from TRBV20-1 and TRBJ1-5; 11 bases fit TRBD1. The CDR3 totals 14 residues. The V segment lost 5 bases and the J segment 0 bases; nucleotides outside the gene matches: 0. Germline V gene data show CDR1 as DFQATT and CDR2 as SNEGSKA (reference sequence). For the CDR3, the DNA is TGCAGTGCTGGGACAGGGGGTAGCAATCAGCCCCAGCATTTT. Its translation is CSAGTGGSNQPQHF.

On this clonotype itself: A read error may account for a junction end that differs from germline. J is TRBJ1-1 and V is TRBV29-1, with 10 bases identical to TRBD1. The germline V gene has CDR1 SQVTM and CDR2 ANQGSEA. The CDR3 consists of 16 residues. CDR3: CGVEDLGGQGVIEAFF. In DNA form, the CDR3 reads TGCGGCGTTGAAGATCTGGGAGGACAGGGGGTTATTGAAGCTTTCTTT.

This clonotype has more than one count but fewer than ten. V is TRBV20-1 and J is TRBJ1-3; maybe TRBD1 (6 bases). V was clipped by 3 bases and J by 0 bases, with 15 bases between them. There are 16 residues in the CDR3. The germline V gene has CDR1 DFQATT and CDR2 SNEGSKA (reference sequence). CDR3 nucleotide sequence: TGCAGTGCTAGCGGGACACGCGCTTACTCTGGAAACACCATATATTTT. Translated, it gives CSASGTRAYSGNTIYF.

This clonotype was observed at least ten times. This chain joins TRBV12-3 or TRBV12-4 and TRBJ2-7; no reliable D call. The CDR3 is 13 amino acids. V shed 1 base and J shed 5 bases, with 9 bases lying between them. This chain's CDR3 is CASSLVPRNEQYF. The DNA for the CDR3 is TGTGCCAGCAGTTTAGTGCCTCGGAACGAGCAGTACTTC.